The present T cell receptor (beta chain) was sequenced within a study of Ad26.COV2.S vaccination and SARS-CoV-2 variants. Whole-study context: Enrolled in COV1001, the donor was in the Ad26.COV2.S trial arm, which received the vaccine. Once, or twice with 56 days between doses, Ad26.COV2.S was given intramuscularly.

The length of the CDR3 is 15 residues. Germline V gives CDR1 SGHRS, CDR2 YFSETQ. V lost 0 bases, J lost 4 bases, and 3 bases stayed unmatched. Treatment of the sample: approximately 18 received Ad26.COV2.S at low or high dose, single or two shots; 5 received placebo; per-sample allocation not given. Repertoires come from day 63 after the first vaccine or placebo injection. Donor was an adult aged 18-55 years in Boston. Wuhan-strain spike was delivered by a replication-incompetent Ad26 vector. This clone appeared a single time. Data came from immunoSEQ multiplex PCR; TCRdb stores just in-frame clones and leaves some out. The sample carries more than 400,000 clones, about 90% recorded once.

The rearrangement joins TRBV5-1 to TRBJ2-1, with 8 bases fitting TRBD2. The source material was peripheral blood, sampled in a trial of Ad26.COV2.S vaccine versus placebo. The origin of this receptor is a person between 18 and 59 years old who received the Ad26.COV2.S COVID-19 vaccine or a placebo. The CDR3 DNA reads as TGCGCCAGCAGCTTGGCCACTAGCGGATACAATGAGCAGTTCTTC. Protein: CASSLATSGYNEQFF.